The source of this T cell receptor (beta chain) is a study of T cells after yellow fever vaccination. Study-wide background: Researchers used SMART-Seq v4 Ultra Low Input to prepare fractions that had low cell numbers.

V was shortened by 2 bases and J by 8 bases, with 19 bases between the two germline ends. Germline CDR1 is MNHEY and CDR2 is SVGEGT. The CDR3 is 16 residues long. UMIs were added to TCR cDNA along with a universal primer site when it was made by 5'RACE template switching. TCRdb processed the 5' RACE reads anew with MiXCR; each CDR3 protein has one entry. In the table there are under 700,000 distinct CDR3 sequences, 17% of which are singletons. Sequenced material: PBMCs, taken 4 to 5 days after the first yellow fever vaccination. This receptor was obtained from a man younger than 35 who received the YFV17D yellow fever vaccine. J is TRBJ1-5 and V is TRBV6-2 or TRBV6-3; D unclear. The CDR3 region has the DNA TGTGCCAGCAGTTACCCGGTCGGGATCCTTGGGAAGCCCCAGCATTTT. Residues: CASSYPVGILGKPQHF.